These 2 T cell receptor beta chains were sequenced from one sample in a study of blood T cell repertoires in COVID-19. Clones were sequenced by immunoSEQ multiplex PCR, and TCRdb holds only the in-frame ones, with some missing. The top ten clones hold approximately 10% of a sample with around 390,000 clones, approximately 87% of them seen once. Material: PBMCs or T cells enriched from blood (not recorded which). These receptors all come from a woman in her forties or fifties who had recovered from COVID-19.

V usage is TRBV2 and J usage is TRBJ2-2, with TRBD1 as a possible D gene (6 bases). The CDR3 loop spans 15 amino acids. Per the germline V gene, CDR1 is SNHLY and CDR2 is FYNNEI. V was pared by 6 bases and J by 0 bases, with 11 bases between. The CDR3 sequence: CASRKDSANTGELFF. The CDR3 nucleotides are TGTGCCAGCAGAAAGGACAGCGCGAACACCGGGGAGCTGTTTTTT.

The chain joins TRBV2 to TRBJ1-5; D uncertain. The germline V gene encodes CDR1 SNHLY and CDR2 FYNNEI. V shed 3 bases and J shed 2 bases, with 14 bases lying between them. The CDR3 runs 16 residues. CDR3: CASSDGRVRGNQPQHF. Here the CDR3 DNA reads TGTGCCAGCAGTGATGGGAGAGTACGAGGCAATCAGCCCCAGCATTTT.